What follows describes a single T cell receptor beta chain. Its antigen is currently unknown. The data are from a study of T cell repertoires in cytomegalovirus infection. About the research overall: It was the public TCR beta signatures that indicated both CMV infection and matching HLA type. Findings of the study overall: The study identified carriers of CMV plus the relevant HLA from cumulative public TCR beta family frequency. HLA-C-restricted CMV-specific TCR beta clonotypes were dominant in the ex vivo response.

TCRdb independently ran MiXCR on the reads; one entry per CDR3 protein. The sample lists 150,000 to 200,000 distinct CDR3 sequences; 13% to 15% were seen once. The germline V gene has CDR1 SQVTM and CDR2 ANQGSEA. The CDR3 extends over 14 amino acids. Trimming cost V 4 bases and J 4 bases, with 15 bases left between them. This receptor was taken from a human donor in good health (CMV status not recorded). Some clones in this sample may be carry-over from other donors' samples. The chain joins TRBV29-1 to TRBJ2-3, with TRBD2 as a possible D gene (7 bases). The specimen was PBMCs. The CDR3 coding sequence is TGCAGCGTTGGGGGGGGGGCCAGATCAGATACGCAGTATTTT. It translates to CSVGGGARSDTQYF.